This T cell receptor beta chain originates from a study of PD-1 blockade in mismatch repair-deficient tumors. Points from the study as a whole: Rapid post-treatment expansion, then contraction, generally preceding radiologic response, marked tumor-resident clones.

Regarding this clone: Its cognate antigen is unknown.

Germline CDR1 and CDR2: LNHDA and SQIVND (reference sequence). V was clipped by 6 bases and J by 1 base, with 9 bases between them. The CDR3 has 13 residues. Three pembrolizumab responders had their TCRs sequenced. Assay used: immunoSEQ multiplex PCR; TCRdb lists only in-frame clones, some missing. This table has 65,000 to 80,000 clones, 70% to 80% appearing once. This sequence originates from an adult with mismatch repair-deficient cancer. The source material was peripheral blood, sampled 2 weeks after starting pembrolizumab. The rearrangement links TRBV19 to TRBJ1-1; D unresolved. The CDR3 nucleotides are TGTGCCAGTAGGAGCCACCAGAACACTGAAGCTTTCTTT. Its protein is CASRSHQNTEAFF. Filled out from reference TRBV19 and TRBJ1-1, the complete variable domain reads DGGITQSPKYLFRKEGQNVTLSCEQNLNHDAMYWYRQDPGQGLRLIYYSQIVNDFQKGDIAEGYSVSREKKESFPLTVTSAQKNPTAFYLCASRSHQNTEAFFGQGTRLTVV.